These 5 T cell receptor beta chains came from one sample sequenced in a study of OX40 agonist ivuxolimab in advanced cancers. Here immunoSEQ multiplex PCR was the method, and the copy in TCRdb shows in-frame clones only, minus some. This sample has approximately 82,000 clones, with roughly 90% found just once. The material was CD4+ or CD8+ T cells sorted from blood, obtained in a trial of the OX40 agonist ivuxolimab. Every receptor here comes from an adult with an advanced solid tumor such as melanoma, head and neck, liver or kidney cancer.

The V gene is TRBV5-1, the J gene TRBJ2-1, with TRBD1 matching 8 bases. The CDR3 has 15 residues. Germline values: CDR1 SGHRS, CDR2 YFSETQ. Trimming at V came to 0 bases and at J to 5 bases, leaving 4 bases not matched to a gene. The CDR3 DNA is TGCGCCAGCAGCTTGGCAGGGGGCCCGGACAATGAGCAGTTCTTC. The encoded protein is CASSLAGGPDNEQFF.

The J gene is TRBJ1-5, the V gene TRBV28; D not resolved. The CDR3 is made up of 15 amino acids. Between the trimmed V and J ends, which lost 3 bases and 3 bases, there was a span of 12 bases. Germline assignment: CDR1 MDHEN and CDR2 SYDVKM. CDR3 residues: CASSFGPGNNQPQHF. The CDR3 region has the DNA TGTGCCAGCAGTTTCGGTCCGGGGAACAATCAGCCCCAGCATTTT.

The chain uses TRBV5-1 and TRBJ2-5; 7 bases line up with TRBD2. Germline V gene data show CDR1 as SGHRS and CDR2 as YFSETQ. V gave up 0 bases and J gave up 2 bases; unmatched junction bases: 7. The CDR3 spans 16 residues. The CDR3 is CASSLAPGTTQETQYF. CDR3 in DNA: TGCGCCAGCAGCTTGGCGCCCGGGACTACGCAAGAGACCCAGTACTTC.

This clone appeared a few times. V is TRBV19 and J is TRBJ1-5, with D uncertain. In germline, CDR1 is LNHDA, CDR2 SQIVND (reference sequence). The CDR3 contains 13 residues. Trimming pared 5 bases from V and 5 bases from J, leaving 10 bases between. The CDR3 loop reads CASSLHRDQPQHF. For the CDR3, the DNA is TGTGCCAGTAGTCTCCACCGGGATCAGCCCCAGCATTTT.

This sequence joins TRBV6-1 and TRBJ1-5, with D unclear. This CDR3 has 15 residues. Germline V gene lookup returns CDR1 MNHNS and CDR2 SASEGT. V was pared by 5 bases and J by 0 bases, with 11 bases between. CDR3 DNA: TGTGCCAGCAGTCTTACATTACTTAGCAATCAGCCCCAGCATTTT. Translating gives CASSLTLLSNQPQHF.